These 5 T cell receptor beta chains were sequenced from one sample in a study of blood T cell repertoires in COVID-19. TCRdb keeps only in-frame clones here, not all; method: immunoSEQ multiplex PCR. The repertoire includes approximately 240,000 clones, 87% of them detected once, and about 6.3% sits in the top ten. The sequencing input was PBMCs or T cells enriched from blood (not recorded which). These receptors were obtained from a woman in her twenties or thirties with acute COVID-19.

This chain joins TRBV11-2 and TRBJ2-7, with 9 bases fitting TRBD2. CDR1 and CDR2 from the germline V gene are SGHAT and FQNNGV. This CDR3 has 15 residues. The junction had 6 bases not matched to a gene; V was cut back by 6 bases and J by 0 bases. The CDR3 here is CASRTLAGSSYEQYF. DNA for the CDR3: TGTGCCAGCAGGACCCTAGCGGGGAGCTCCTACGAGCAGTACTTC. The full variable domain, rest sourced from reference TRBV11-2 and TRBJ2-7, is EAGVAQSPRYKIIEKRQSVAFWCNPISGHATLYWYQQILGQGPKLLIQFQNNGVVDDSQLPKDRFSAERLKGVDSTLKIQPAKLEDSAVYLCASRTLAGSSYEQYFGPGTRLTVT.

The V call is TRBV7-9, the J call TRBJ2-3, with D tentatively TRBD2 (6 bases). The CDR3 spans 15 residues. V dropped 1 base and J dropped 2 bases, with 10 bases sitting between them. CDR1 SEHNR and CDR2 FQNEAQ come from the germline V gene (reference sequence). For the CDR3, the DNA is TGTGCCAGCAGCTTAGAAGGAGGGGACACAGATACGCAGTATTTT. The encoded protein is CASSLEGGDTDTQYF.

The chain joins TRBV28 to TRBJ2-1, with 9 bases aligning to TRBD2. V lost 6 bases, J lost 6 bases, and 12 bases stayed unmatched. CDR1 is MDHEN and CDR2 is SYDVKM in the germline V gene. The CDR3 runs 16 residues. This CDR3 reads CASSTQGGGGGNEQFF. The CDR3 DNA reads as TGTGCCAGCAGCACCCAGGGAGGCGGGGGGGGCAATGAGCAGTTCTTC.

V and J are TRBV27 and TRBJ2-1; 9 nucleotides agree with TRBD1. V lost 2 bases to trimming and J lost 6 bases; unmatched junction nucleotides: 5. There are 15 residues in the CDR3. Per germline, CDR1 MNHEY and CDR2 SMNVEV (reference sequence). This CDR3 is CASSLNRGQINEQFF. The CDR3 DNA reads as TGTGCCAGCAGTTTAAACAGGGGGCAAATCAATGAGCAGTTCTTC.

V and J are TRBV5-5 and TRBJ2-7, with D perhaps TRBD1 (6 bases). In germline, CDR1 is SGHKS, CDR2 YYEKEE (reference sequence). The CDR3 consists of 14 residues. The V gene lost 4 bases and the J gene lost 2 bases, with 13 bases spanning the gap. CDR3 region: CASSLIGQTYEQYF. The CDR3, as DNA: TGTGCCAGCAGCCTAATAGGACAGACCTACGAGCAGTACTTC.